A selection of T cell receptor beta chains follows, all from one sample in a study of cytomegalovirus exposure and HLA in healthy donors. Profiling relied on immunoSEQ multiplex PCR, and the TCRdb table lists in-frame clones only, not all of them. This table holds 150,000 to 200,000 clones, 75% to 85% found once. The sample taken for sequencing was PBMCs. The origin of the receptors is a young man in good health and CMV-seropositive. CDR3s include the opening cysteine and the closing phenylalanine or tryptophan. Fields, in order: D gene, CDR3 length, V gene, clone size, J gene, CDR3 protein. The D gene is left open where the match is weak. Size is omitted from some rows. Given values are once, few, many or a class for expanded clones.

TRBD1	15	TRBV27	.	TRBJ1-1	CASSLSGTGSTEAFF
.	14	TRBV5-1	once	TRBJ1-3	CASTESGAGNTIYF
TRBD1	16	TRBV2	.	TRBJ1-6	CATHLGGTGYNSPLHF
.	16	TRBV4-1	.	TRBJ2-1	CASSQASVSSYNEQFF
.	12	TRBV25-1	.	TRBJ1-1	CASGPGPGQAFF
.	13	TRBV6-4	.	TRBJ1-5	CASSETANQPQHF
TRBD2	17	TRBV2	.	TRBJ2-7	CASSEWGGGLISYEQYF
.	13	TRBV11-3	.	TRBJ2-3	CASSLMGGGTQYF
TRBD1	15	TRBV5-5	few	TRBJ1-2	CASSYAGQWGDGYTF
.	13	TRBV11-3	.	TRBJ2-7	CASSLAGTYEQYF
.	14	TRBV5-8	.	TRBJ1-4	CASSFGPVPGKLFF
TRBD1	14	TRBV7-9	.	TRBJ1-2	CASSLEGTAYGYTF
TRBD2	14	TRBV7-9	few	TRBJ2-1	CSSSFGGDYNEQFF
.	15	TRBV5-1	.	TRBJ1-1	CASSLDRSSNTEAFF
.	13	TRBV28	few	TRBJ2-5	CASSRQVQETQYF
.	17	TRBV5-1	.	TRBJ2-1	CASSLTQRSYSYNEQFF
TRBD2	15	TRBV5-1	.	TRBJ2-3	CASSLTGGFMDTQYF
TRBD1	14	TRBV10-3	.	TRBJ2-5	CAISGTGGLETQYF
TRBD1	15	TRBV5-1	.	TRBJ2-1	CASSLQGASYNEQFF
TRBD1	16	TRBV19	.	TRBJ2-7	CASSGPDRDFSYEQYF
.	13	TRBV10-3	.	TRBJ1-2	CAISEYTTGGYTF
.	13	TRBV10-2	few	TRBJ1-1	CASSDRAHTEAFF
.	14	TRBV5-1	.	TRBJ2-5	CASSPVGYQETQYF
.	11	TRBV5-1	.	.	CASSLPYEQYF
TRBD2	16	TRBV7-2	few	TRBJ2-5	CASSLSGGRAQKTQYF
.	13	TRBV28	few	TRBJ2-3	CASRLDSSDTQYF
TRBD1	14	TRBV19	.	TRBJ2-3	CASSLGQGTDTQYF
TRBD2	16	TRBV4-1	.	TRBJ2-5	CASSQGTGLAGETQYF
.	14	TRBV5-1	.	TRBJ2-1	CASQTGHSYNEQFF
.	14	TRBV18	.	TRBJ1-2	CASSNLTGNLGYTF
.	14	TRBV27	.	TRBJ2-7	CASSFGGNDYEQYF
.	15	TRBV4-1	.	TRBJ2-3	CASSQEQLAQDTQYF